This TCR beta chain was sequenced during a study of T cell responses to AZD1222 COVID-19 vaccine. Study findings and constraints: Repertoires were sampled only after the peak T cell response. Females outnumbered males among donors, who were mostly white British; clonal diversity was possibly underestimated.

Libraries were prepared by immunoSEQ multiplex PCR; TCRdb keeps only in-frame clonotypes and omits some of them. The sample contains 95,000 to 150,000 clones, 85% to 90% of which appear only once. In the case of this clone: What it binds is unknown.

Source: peripheral blood, taken on day 0 of AZD1222 vaccination. The clonotype was recovered from an adult in good health.

CDR3 nucleotides: TGTGCCAGCAGTTACCATCCCGGGGGCGGGTACGAGCAGTACTTC. Amino acid sequence: CASSYHPGGGYEQYF. V usage is TRBV6-6 and J usage is TRBJ2-7, with D possibly called TRBD1 or TRBD2 (6 bases each). The CDR3 extends over 15 amino acids. In germline, CDR1 is MNHNY, CDR2 SVGAGI (reference sequence). V lost 2 bases and J 4 bases, leaving 15 bases between the germline ends.